What follows are 30 T cell receptor beta chains derived from one specimen sequenced in a study of patients and donors after allogeneic stem cell transplantation. TCRdb used MiXCR to reprocess the RT-PCR reads, holding one entry per CDR3 protein. The sample shows 920,000 or so distinct CDR3 sequences, approximately 19% of them seen only once. The sequenced material came from blood, either unsorted or a sorted T cell fraction (not recorded which). All receptors come from a human donor who was either an allogeneic HSCT recipient or a stem cell or donor lymphocyte infusion donor (not recorded which). It is not recorded whose cells these are; they may come from a transplant donor.

This clonotype was observed many times. This chain joins TRBV20-1 and TRBJ1-1, with 7 bases aligning to TRBD1. The trim removed 0 bases at V and 5 bases at J, leaving 6 bases unmatched. The CDR3 is 14 amino acids. Germline CDR1 is DFQATT and CDR2 is SNEGSKA (reference sequence). The CDR3 nucleotides are TGCAGTGCTAGAGAGGGCAGGGGGGGTACTGAAGCTTTCTTT. The encoded protein is CSAREGRGGTEAFF.

This rearrangement joins TRBV12-3 or TRBV12-4 to TRBJ1-2, with D possibly matching TRBD1 (6 bases). The CDR3 sequence is 11 residues long. V was shortened by 6 bases and J by 9 bases, with 11 bases between the two germline ends. The CDR3 DNA follows: TGTGCCAGCAGGCAGGGGTTCCGCTACACCTTC. This sequence encodes CASRQGFRYTF.

This clonotype was seen at least ten times. The chain uses TRBV12-3 or TRBV12-4 and TRBJ1-1; D is unresolved. The length of the CDR3 is 13 residues. V was trimmed by 6 bases and J by 3 bases, leaving 11 bases between them. CDR3 DNA sequence: TGTGCCAGCAGCCCCGACATTTACACTGAAGCTTTCTTT. Protein sequence: CASSPDIYTEAFF.

The chain is built from TRBV30 and TRBJ2-7, with D uncertain. V gave up 7 bases and J gave up 3 bases, with 10 bases separating them. Germline V gene data show CDR1 as GTSNPN and CDR2 as SVGIG (reference sequence). The CDR3 totals 11 residues. The CDR3, as DNA: TGTGCCTCCCAAAAGGGCTACGAGCAGTACTTC. It is translated as CASQKGYEQYF.

The count of this clonotype is one. One end of the junction is discordant with germline, which a read error may explain. V usage is TRBV7-8 and J usage is TRBJ1-2, with 7 bases matching TRBD1. Looked up from germline, CDR1 is SGHVS and CDR2 is FQNEAQ. The CDR3 covers 11 residues. This CDR3 reads CASSPKGALSF. CDR3 nucleotides: TGTGCCAGCAGCCCGAAGGGGGCACTGTCCTTC.

The chain has TRBV7-9 and TRBJ2-7; maybe TRBD1 (6 bases). Trimming shortened V by 5 bases and J by 6 bases, and 11 bases separated the two germline ends. The CDR3 totals 12 residues. CDR1 is SEHNR, CDR2 FQNEAQ, per germline (reference sequence). In nucleotides, the CDR3 is TGTGCCAGCAGCCCAAAGGGGGTCGAGCAGTACTTC. Translation gives CASSPKGVEQYF. Using reference TRBV7-9 and TRBJ2-7 for the parts outside the CDR3, the full variable domain is DTGVSQNPRHKITKRGQNVTFRCDPISEHNRLYWYRQTLGQGPEFLTYFQNEAQLEKSRLLSDRFSAERPKGSFSTLEIQRTEQGDSAMYLCASSPKGVEQYFGPGTRLTVT.

The table lists this clonotype with many counts. The J gene is TRBJ1-1, the V gene TRBV5-1; tentative D call: TRBD1 (5 bases). The CDR3 totals 15 residues. Germline CDR1 SGHRS, CDR2 YFSETQ. Trimming took 0 bases from V and 3 from J, leaving 12 bases between them. The CDR3 loop is CASSLVRGGDTEAFF. CDR3 bases: TGCGCCAGCAGCTTGGTGAGGGGAGGGGACACTGAAGCTTTCTTT. The entire variable domain, with the rest obtained from reference TRBV5-1 and TRBJ1-1, is as follows: KAGVTQTPRYLIKTRGQQVTLSCSPISGHRSVSWYQQTPGQGLQFLFEYFSETQRNKGNFPGRFSGRQFSNSRSEMNVSTLELGDSALYLCASSLVRGGDTEAFFGQGTRLTVV.

This rearrangement joins TRBV6-1 to TRBJ1-5; the match to TRBD1 covers 11 bases. The CDR3 consists of 15 residues. The V segment lost 6 bases and the J segment 5 bases; nucleotides outside the gene matches: 6. Germline V lookup: CDR1 MNHNS, CDR2 SASEGT. The DNA of the CDR3 is TGTGCCAGCAGCCCGGACAGGGGGCAAGATCAGCCCCAGCATTTT. This encodes CASSPDRGQDQPQHF.

This clonotype was counted many times. This chain joins TRBV12-3 or TRBV12-4 and TRBJ2-5; 10 positions match TRBD1. V shed 5 bases, J shed 9 bases, and the junction held 9 bases outside the gene matches. The CDR3 spans 14 residues. The CDR3 DNA is TGTGCCAGCAGTACCCGGACAGGGGGTACGGCCCAGTACTTC. It specifies CASSTRTGGTAQYF.

This clonotype was picked up many times. The CDR3: CSVQNMNTEAFF. In DNA, the CDR3 is TGCAGCGTTCAGAACATGAACACTGAAGCTTTCTTT. The V gene is TRBV29-1, the J gene TRBJ1-1; D remains ambiguous. The ends were cut back, 5 bases at V and 0 bases at J, with 7 bases in the middle. The CDR3 totals 12 residues. Germline V gene data show CDR1 as SQVTM and CDR2 as ANQGSEA. Full variable domain (missing parts from reference TRBV29-1 and TRBJ1-1): SAVISQKPSRDICQRGTSLTIQCQVDSQVTMMFWYRQQPGQSLTLIATANQGSEATYESGFVIDKFPISRPNLTFSTLTVSNMSPEDSSIYLCSVQNMNTEAFFGQGTRLTVV.

The chain uses TRBV7-3 and TRBJ2-3; D is uncertain. CDR3 size: 16 residues. Germline-derived CDR1 and CDR2 are SGHTA and FQGTGA. The V end lost 5 bases, the J end lost 2 bases, and 17 bases lay between the germline ends. The CDR3 DNA is TGTGCCAGCAGCCAGAACACAGCGCAAATCACAGATACGCAGTATTTT. Its translation: CASSQNTAQITDTQYF.

The genes are TRBV27 and TRBJ2-7, with D possibly TRBD2 on 6 matching bases. Germline V gives CDR1 MNHEY, CDR2 SMNVEV (reference sequence). The V gene lost 3 bases and the J gene lost 6 bases, with 15 bases spanning the gap. This CDR3 contains 14 residues. CDR3 loop: CASSFSGELGEQYF. Here the CDR3 DNA reads TGTGCCAGCAGTTTCTCGGGGGAGTTGGGCGAGCAGTACTTC.

The chain joins TRBV7-2 to TRBJ1-5; D call uncertain. This CDR3 spans 14 amino acids. Between the trimmed V and J ends, which lost 3 bases and 2 bases, there was a span of 8 bases. Germline CDR1 reads SGHTA; CDR2 reads FQGNSA. This CDR3 reads CASSLQRGNQPQHF. The CDR3 nucleotides read TGTGCCAGCAGCTTGCAGCGGGGCAATCAGCCCCAGCATTTT.

This clonotype was observed a handful of times. The gene calls are TRBV9 and TRBJ1-4; D unclear. The germline CDR1 and CDR2 sequences are SGDLS and YYNGEE. CDR3 length: 17 residues. V lost 0 bases and J lost 0, with 12 bases in between. The CDR3 region has the DNA TGTGCCAGCAGCGTAGGTAGAGAGGCTGCAACTAATGAAAAACTGTTTTTT. It specifies CASSVGREAATNEKLFF.

This clonotype appeared many times. The chain recombines TRBV4-1 with TRBJ1-2; D gene uncertain. Trimming took 4 bases from V and 0 from J, leaving 6 bases between them. The CDR3 length is 13 residues. Germline CDR1 and CDR2: MGHRA and YSYEKL. The CDR3 reads CASSPEANYGYTF. The CDR3 coding sequence is TGCGCCAGCAGCCCAGAGGCTAACTATGGCTACACCTTC.

This clonotype occurred a few times. V gene TRBV20-1 combines with J gene TRBJ2-1; 10 nucleotides agree with TRBD2. The ends lost 4 bases at V and 7 bases at J; junction bases unmatched: 4. This CDR3 spans 13 amino acids. From germline, CDR1 is DFQATT and CDR2 SNEGSKA (reference sequence). CDR3 sequence reads: CSAIAGGKNEQFF. DNA of the CDR3: TGCAGTGCTATAGCGGGGGGAAAGAATGAGCAGTTCTTC.

The J gene is TRBJ1-2, the V gene TRBV5-5; maybe TRBD1 (5 bases). Trimming removed 6 bases at V and 1 base at J, with 10 bases between. This CDR3 spans 13 amino acids. The germline CDR1 and CDR2 sequences are SGHKS and YYEKEE (reference sequence). The CDR3 DNA is TGTGCCAGCACCTGGACACGTAACTATGGCTACACCTTC. The encoded protein is CASTWTRNYGYTF.

The sample holds a few counts of this clonotype. The chain joins TRBV12-3 or TRBV12-4 to TRBJ2-4, with 7 positions matching TRBD2. The V segment lost 6 bases and the J segment 7 bases; nucleotides outside the gene matches: 6. CDR3 length: 13 residues. The DNA for the CDR3 is TGTGCCAGCAGATCGGGACTAATGAACATTCAGTACTTC. It yields the protein CASRSGLMNIQYF.

This clonotype was counted between two and nine times. The chain uses TRBV20-1 and TRBJ2-5; 14 bases align to TRBD2. Trimming at V came to 5 bases and at J to 3 bases, leaving 8 bases not matched to a gene. Germline CDR1 reads DFQATT; CDR2 reads SNEGSKA (reference sequence). This CDR3 spans 16 amino acids. Here the CDR3 reads CSASGTSGGTKETQYF. The DNA of the CDR3 is TGCAGTGCTTCAGGGACTAGCGGGGGTACGAAAGAGACCCAGTACTTC.

This clonotype was counted only a few times. V usage is TRBV7-9 and J usage is TRBJ2-2, with D hard to call. V was pared by 3 bases and J by 4 bases, with 12 bases between. The CDR3 contains 15 residues. In germline, CDR1 is SEHNR, CDR2 FQNEAQ (reference sequence). CDR3 amino acids: CASSFPPRVTGELFF. The CDR3 DNA is TGTGCCAGCAGCTTCCCACCCCGGGTCACCGGGGAGCTGTTTTTT.

This clonotype was picked up many times. This chain joins TRBV29-1 and TRBJ2-7; 10 nucleotides line up with TRBD1. The V segment lost 7 bases and the J segment 4 bases; nucleotides outside the gene matches: 4. The germline V gene has CDR1 SQVTM and CDR2 ANQGSEA. The CDR3 length is 12 residues. The CDR3 sequence is CSGRQGAYEQYF. The CDR3 region has the DNA TGCAGCGGGAGACAGGGGGCATACGAGCAGTACTTC.

The chain links TRBV15 to TRBJ2-5, with 9 bases that match TRBD2. The CDR3 loop spans 17 amino acids. Germline V gene lookup returns CDR1 LNHNV and CDR2 YYDKDF (reference sequence). With V trimmed by 0 bases and J by 1 base, 6 bases remained unmatched. The CDR3: CATSRDLRRGGQETQYF. Here the CDR3 DNA reads TGTGCCACCAGCAGAGATTTAAGGCGGGGGGGCCAAGAGACCCAGTACTTC. Drawing the rest from reference TRBV15 and TRBJ2-5, the complete variable domain is DAMVIQNPRYQVTQFGKPVTLSCSQTLNHNVMYWYQQKSSQAPKLLFHYYDKDFNNEADTPDNFQSRRPNTSFCFLDIRSPGLGDTAMYLCATSRDLRRGGQETQYFGPGTRLLVL.

This clonotype was found many times. The chain is built from TRBV12-3 or TRBV12-4 and TRBJ2-7, with 9 bases lining up with TRBD2. The junction had 14 bases not matched to a gene; V was cut back by 5 bases and J by 6 bases. This CDR3 region has 16 residues. Here the CDR3 DNA reads TGTGCCAGCAGTAAACTCTTCCGGCTAGCGGGATCCGAGCAGTACTTC. As protein: CASSKLFRLAGSEQYF.

The V and J genes are TRBV4-2 and TRBJ2-2, with a possible D match to TRBD1 (6 bases). From germline, CDR1 is LGHNA and CDR2 YNFKEQ. V lost 0 bases and J lost 2, with 16 bases in between. CDR3 length: 18 amino acids. The CDR3 region has the DNA TGTGCCAGCAGCCAAGAGGGACAAGGCCCCTTCAACACCGGGGAGCTGTTTTTT. It is translated as CASSQEGQGPFNTGELFF.

The rearrangement joins TRBV20-1 to TRBJ2-5, with 7 bases fitting TRBD2. The germline gives CDR1 DFQATT, CDR2 SNEGSKA (reference sequence). CDR3 length: 12 residues. V gave up 2 bases and J gave up 9 bases; unmatched junction bases: 6. The CDR3 sequence: CSARPGTTAQYF. CDR3 in DNA: TGCAGTGCTAGACCCGGGACTACAGCCCAGTACTTC.

This clonotype turned up a few times. The V and J genes are TRBV25-1 and TRBJ2-4; a possible D gene is TRBD1 (5 bases). The CDR3 covers 17 residues. The V end lost 1 base, the J end lost 3 bases, and 16 bases lay between the germline ends. Germline CDR1 and CDR2: MGHDK and SYGVNS. The CDR3 region is CASSEFPQGSGKNIQYF. DNA for the CDR3: TGTGCCAGCAGTGAATTTCCCCAGGGCTCGGGCAAAAACATTCAGTACTTC. Looking up the rest from reference TRBV25-1 and TRBJ2-4 gives the full variable domain: EADIYQTPRYLVIGTGKKITLECSQTMGHDKMYWYQQDPGMELHLIHYSYGVNSTEKGDLSSESTVSRIRTEHFPLTLESARPSHTSQYLCASSEFPQGSGKNIQYFGAGTRLSVL.

The rearrangement uses TRBV14 and TRBJ2-1, with D unresolved. V lost 3 bases, J lost 0 bases, and 12 bases lay in between. The germline V gene has CDR1 SGHDN and CDR2 FVKESK. This CDR3 is 16 amino acids long. CDR3 protein: CASSQKAVSSYNEQFF. CDR3 bases: TGTGCCAGCAGCCAGAAAGCCGTCAGCTCCTACAATGAGCAGTTCTTC.

V and J are TRBV18 and TRBJ2-3, with 10 bases matching TRBD2. The V gene end was trimmed by 0 bases and the J gene end by 1 base; junction bases not matched to a gene: 1. Per germline, CDR1 KGHSH and CDR2 LQKENI. The CDR3 loop spans 16 amino acids. CDR3 nucleotide sequence: TGTGCCAGCTCACCACCGGGGACTAGCGGCACAGATACGCAGTATTTT. Its translation is CASSPPGTSGTDTQYF.

This chain connects TRBV29-1 to TRBJ2-2; 7 nucleotides line up with TRBD2. Germline V gene sequence: CDR1 SQVTM, CDR2 ANQGSEA. J lost 5 bases, V lost 7 bases, and 7 bases had no gene match. CDR3 length: 13 amino acids. The CDR3 DNA follows: TGCAGCGCTACTAGCGTAAGAACCGGGGAGCTGTTTTTT. Residues: CSATSVRTGELFF.

This clonotype has just a few counts. The J gene is TRBJ2-7, the V gene TRBV6-5; 10 nucleotides line up with TRBD1. Germline CDR1 MNHEY, CDR2 SVGAGI. This CDR3 has 17 amino acids. Trimming removed 2 bases from V and 0 bases from J; junction bases left unmatched: 7. This CDR3 reads CASSYTRGQGSSYEQYF. Here the CDR3 DNA reads TGTGCCAGCAGTTACACGAGGGGACAGGGGAGCTCCTACGAGCAGTACTTC.